The TCR beta chain described here comes from a study of T cell responses to AZD1222 COVID-19 vaccine. TCRdb's copy holds only in-frame clones and misses some; the assay was immunoSEQ multiplex PCR. The top ten hold more than 4% of the sample, which has approximately 150,000 clones, approximately 90% seen once. This clonotype was obtained from an adult who received the AZD1222 COVID-19 vaccine. The sequencing here drew on peripheral blood, taken 28 days after the second AZD1222 dose.

The CDR3 reads CSVEFPIAGFYNEQFF. CDR3 nucleotides: TGCAGCGTTGAATTCCCTATAGCGGGGTTCTACAATGAGCAGTTCTTC. The chain combines TRBV29-1 with TRBJ2-1, with 8 nucleotides matching TRBD2. Germline trimming cut 2 bases from V and 3 bases from J; bases unmatched to any gene: 9. Germline V CDR1 and CDR2: SQVTM, ANQGSEA. The CDR3 runs 16 residues.